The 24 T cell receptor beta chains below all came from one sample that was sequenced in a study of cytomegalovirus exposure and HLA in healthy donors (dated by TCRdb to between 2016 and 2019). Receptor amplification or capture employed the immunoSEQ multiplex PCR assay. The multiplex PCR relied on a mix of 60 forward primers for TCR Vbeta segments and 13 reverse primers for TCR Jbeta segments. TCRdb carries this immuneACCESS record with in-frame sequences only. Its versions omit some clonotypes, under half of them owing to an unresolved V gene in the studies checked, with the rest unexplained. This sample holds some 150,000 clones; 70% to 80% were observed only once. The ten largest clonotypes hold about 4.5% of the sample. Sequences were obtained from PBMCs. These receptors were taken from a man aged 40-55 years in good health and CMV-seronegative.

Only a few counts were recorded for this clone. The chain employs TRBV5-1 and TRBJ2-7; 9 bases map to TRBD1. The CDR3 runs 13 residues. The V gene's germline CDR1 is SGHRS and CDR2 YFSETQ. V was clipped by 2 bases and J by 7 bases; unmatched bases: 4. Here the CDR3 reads CASSFGTGSEQYF. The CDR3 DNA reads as TGCGCCAGCAGCTTTGGGACAGGGTCGGAGCAGTACTTC.

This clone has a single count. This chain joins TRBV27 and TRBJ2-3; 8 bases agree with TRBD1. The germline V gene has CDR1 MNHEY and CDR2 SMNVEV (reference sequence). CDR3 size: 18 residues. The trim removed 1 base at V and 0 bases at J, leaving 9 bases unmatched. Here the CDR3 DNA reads TGTGCCAGCAGTTTATTAAGACAGGGGCCAGCTAGCACAGATACGCAGTATTTT. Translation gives CASSLLRQGPASTDTQYF.

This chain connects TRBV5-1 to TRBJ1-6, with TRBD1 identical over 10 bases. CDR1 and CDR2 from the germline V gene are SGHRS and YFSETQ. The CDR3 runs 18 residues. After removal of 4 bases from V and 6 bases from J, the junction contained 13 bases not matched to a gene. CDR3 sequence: CASSQRPPGTGVNSPLHF. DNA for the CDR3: TGCGCCAGCAGCCAGAGACCCCCCGGGACAGGGGTTAATTCACCCCTCCACTTT.

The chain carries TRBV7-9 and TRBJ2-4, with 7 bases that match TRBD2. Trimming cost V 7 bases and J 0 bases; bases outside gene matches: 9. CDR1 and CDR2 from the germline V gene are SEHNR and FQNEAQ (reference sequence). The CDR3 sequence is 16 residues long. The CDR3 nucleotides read TGTGCCAGCACCTCTTTGGGGGGGATAGCCAAAAACATTCAGTACTTC. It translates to CASTSLGGIAKNIQYF.

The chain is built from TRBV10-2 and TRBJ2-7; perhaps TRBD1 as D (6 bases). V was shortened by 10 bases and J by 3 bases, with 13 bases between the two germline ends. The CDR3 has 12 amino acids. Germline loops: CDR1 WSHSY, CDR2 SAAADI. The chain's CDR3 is CATATGFYEQYF. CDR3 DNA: TGCGCCACGGCAACAGGGTTCTACGAGCAGTACTTC.

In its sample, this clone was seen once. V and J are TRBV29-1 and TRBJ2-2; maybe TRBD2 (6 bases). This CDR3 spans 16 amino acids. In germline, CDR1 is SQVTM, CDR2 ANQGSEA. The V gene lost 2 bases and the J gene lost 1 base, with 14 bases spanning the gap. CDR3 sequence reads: CSVERRGERNTGELFF. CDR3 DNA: TGCAGCGTTGAAAGGAGGGGCGAAAGGAACACCGGGGAGCTGTTTTTT.

CDR3 sequence (DNA): TGTGCCAGTAGTGTCCGGGGGGCCGTGGATACGCAGTATTTT. This encodes CASSVRGAVDTQYF. The chain is built from TRBV19 and TRBJ2-3; tentatively, D is TRBD2 (7 bases). V lost 5 bases and J 6 bases, leaving 15 bases between the germline ends. There are 14 residues in the CDR3. Germline values: CDR1 LNHDA, CDR2 SQIVND (reference sequence).

The CDR3 bases are TGTGCCAGCAGCCAAGAAGACAGGTTGGGCGAGCAGTACTTC. This codes for CASSQEDRLGEQYF. V gene TRBV4-2 combines with J gene TRBJ2-7; D might be TRBD1 (6 bases). CDR3 length: 14 amino acids. Trimming cost V 0 bases and J 6 bases, with 12 bases left between them. Germline CDR1 LGHNA, CDR2 YNFKEQ.

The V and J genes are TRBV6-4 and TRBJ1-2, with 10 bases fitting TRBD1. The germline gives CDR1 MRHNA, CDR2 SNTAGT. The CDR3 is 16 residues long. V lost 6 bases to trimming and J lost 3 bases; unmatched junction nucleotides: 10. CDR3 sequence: CASRGGQGSVDYGYTF. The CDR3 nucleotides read TGTGCCAGCAGGGGGGGACAGGGGTCGGTTGACTATGGCTACACCTTC.

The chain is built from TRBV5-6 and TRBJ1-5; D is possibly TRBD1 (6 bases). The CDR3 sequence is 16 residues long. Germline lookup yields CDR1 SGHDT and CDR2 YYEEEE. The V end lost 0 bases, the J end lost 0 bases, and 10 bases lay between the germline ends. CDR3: CASSLGGLFSNQPQHF. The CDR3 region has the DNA TGTGCCAGCAGCTTGGGGGGGCTCTTTAGCAATCAGCCCCAGCATTTT.

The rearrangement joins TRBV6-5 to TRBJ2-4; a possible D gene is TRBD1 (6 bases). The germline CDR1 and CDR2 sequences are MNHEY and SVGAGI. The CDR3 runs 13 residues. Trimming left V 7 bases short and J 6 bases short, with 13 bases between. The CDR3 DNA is TGTGCCAGCAACCCGGGACAATCAAACATTCAGTACTTC. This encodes CASNPGQSNIQYF.

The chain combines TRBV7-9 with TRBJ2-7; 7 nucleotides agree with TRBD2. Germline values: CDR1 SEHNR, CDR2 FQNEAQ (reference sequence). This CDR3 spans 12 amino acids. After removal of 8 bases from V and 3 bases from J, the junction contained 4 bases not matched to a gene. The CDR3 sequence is CASGGGVYEQYF. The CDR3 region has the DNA TGTGCCAGCGGCGGGGGTGTCTACGAGCAGTACTTC.

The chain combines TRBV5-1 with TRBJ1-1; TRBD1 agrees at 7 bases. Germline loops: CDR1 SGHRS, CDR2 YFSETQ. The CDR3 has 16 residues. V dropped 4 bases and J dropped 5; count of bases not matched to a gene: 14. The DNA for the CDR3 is TGCGCCAGCAGCGCACAGGGGATGGAAATTAGTACTGAAGCTTTCTTT. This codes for CASSAQGMEISTEAFF. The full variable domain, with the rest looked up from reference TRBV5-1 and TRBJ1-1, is KAGVTQTPRYLIKTRGQQVTLSCSPISGHRSVSWYQQTPGQGLQFLFEYFSETQRNKGNFPGRFSGRQFSNSRSEMNVSTLELGDSALYLCASSAQGMEISTEAFFGQGTRLTVV.

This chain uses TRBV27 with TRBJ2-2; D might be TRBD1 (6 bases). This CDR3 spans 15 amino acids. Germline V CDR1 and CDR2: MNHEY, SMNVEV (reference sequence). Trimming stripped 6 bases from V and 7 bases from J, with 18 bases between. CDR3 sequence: CASREEGETVGELFF. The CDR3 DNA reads TGTGCCAGCAGAGAAGAGGGGGAGACGGTCGGGGAGCTGTTTTTT.

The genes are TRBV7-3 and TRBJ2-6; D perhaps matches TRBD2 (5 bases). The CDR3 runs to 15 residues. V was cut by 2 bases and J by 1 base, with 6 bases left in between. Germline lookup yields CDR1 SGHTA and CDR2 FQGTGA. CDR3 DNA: TGTGCCAGCAGCTTAGAGGGTTCTGGGGCCAACGTCCTGACTTTC. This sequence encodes CASSLEGSGANVLTF.

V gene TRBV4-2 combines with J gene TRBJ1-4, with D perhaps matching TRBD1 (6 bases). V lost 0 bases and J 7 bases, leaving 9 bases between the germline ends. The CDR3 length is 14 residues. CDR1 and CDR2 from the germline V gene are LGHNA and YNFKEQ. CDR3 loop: CASSQDRGGEKLFF. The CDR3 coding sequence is TGTGCCAGCAGCCAAGACAGGGGTGGTGAAAAACTGTTTTTT.

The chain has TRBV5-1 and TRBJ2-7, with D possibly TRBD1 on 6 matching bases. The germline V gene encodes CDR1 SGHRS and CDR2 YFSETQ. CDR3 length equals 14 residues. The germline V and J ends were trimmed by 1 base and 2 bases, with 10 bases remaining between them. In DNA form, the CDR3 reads TGCGCCAGCAGCTTGTTTACAGGGACCTACGAGCAGTACTTC. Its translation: CASSLFTGTYEQYF.

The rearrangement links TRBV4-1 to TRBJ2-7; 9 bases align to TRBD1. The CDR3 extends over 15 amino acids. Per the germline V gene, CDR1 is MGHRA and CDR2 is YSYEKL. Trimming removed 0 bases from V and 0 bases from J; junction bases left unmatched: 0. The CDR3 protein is CASSQETGGSYEQYF. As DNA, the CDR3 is TGCGCCAGCAGCCAAGAGACAGGGGGCTCCTACGAGCAGTACTTC.

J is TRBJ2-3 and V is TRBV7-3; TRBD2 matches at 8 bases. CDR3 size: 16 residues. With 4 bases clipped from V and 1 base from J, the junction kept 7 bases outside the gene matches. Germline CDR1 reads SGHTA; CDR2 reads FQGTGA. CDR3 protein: CASSSGGDGGTDTQYF. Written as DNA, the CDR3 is TGTGCCAGCAGCTCCGGGGGGGATGGCGGCACAGATACGCAGTATTTT.

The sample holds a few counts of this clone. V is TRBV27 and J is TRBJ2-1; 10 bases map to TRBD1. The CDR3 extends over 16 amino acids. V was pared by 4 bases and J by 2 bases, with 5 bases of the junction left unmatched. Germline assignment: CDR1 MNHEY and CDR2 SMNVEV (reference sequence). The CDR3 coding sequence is TGTGCCAGCAGTTCACCGGGACAGGGGCCCTACAATGAGCAGTTCTTC. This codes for CASSSPGQGPYNEQFF.

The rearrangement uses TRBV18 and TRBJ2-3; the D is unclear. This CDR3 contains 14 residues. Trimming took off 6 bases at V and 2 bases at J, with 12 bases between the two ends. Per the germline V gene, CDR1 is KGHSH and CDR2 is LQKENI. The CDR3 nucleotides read TGTGCCAGCTCGCCTAGAAAGGTCACAGATACGCAGTATTTT. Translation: CASSPRKVTDTQYF. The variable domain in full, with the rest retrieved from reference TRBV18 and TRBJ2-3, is NAGVMQNPRHLVRRRGQEARLRCSPMKGHSHVYWYRQLPEEGLKFMVYLQKENIIDESGMPKERFSAEFPKEGPSILRIQQVVRGDSAAYFCASSPRKVTDTQYFGPGTRLTVL.

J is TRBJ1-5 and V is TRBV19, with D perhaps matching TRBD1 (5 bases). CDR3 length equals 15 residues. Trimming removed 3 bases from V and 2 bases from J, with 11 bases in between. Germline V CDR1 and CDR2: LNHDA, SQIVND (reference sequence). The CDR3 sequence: CASSMIRARNQPQHF. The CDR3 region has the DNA TGTGCCAGTAGTATGATCAGGGCTCGCAATCAGCCCCAGCATTTT.

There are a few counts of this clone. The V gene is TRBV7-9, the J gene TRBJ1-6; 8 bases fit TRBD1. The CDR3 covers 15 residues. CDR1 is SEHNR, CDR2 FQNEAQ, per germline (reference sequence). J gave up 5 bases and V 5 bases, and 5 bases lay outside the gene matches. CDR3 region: CASSRGQGNNSPLHF. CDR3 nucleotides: TGTGCCAGCAGCCGTGGACAGGGTAATAATTCACCCCTCCACTTT.

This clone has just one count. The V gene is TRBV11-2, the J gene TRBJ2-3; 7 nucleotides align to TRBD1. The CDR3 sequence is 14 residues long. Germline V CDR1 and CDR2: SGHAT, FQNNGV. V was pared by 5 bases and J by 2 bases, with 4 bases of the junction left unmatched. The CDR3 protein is CASSQGVNTDTQYF. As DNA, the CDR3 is TGTGCCAGCAGCCAGGGGGTGAACACAGATACGCAGTATTTT.